What follows is one T cell receptor (beta chain) and its context. V was pared by 0 bases and J by 2 bases, with 14 bases between. CDR3 length equals 16 residues. CDR1 is GTSNPN, CDR2 SVGIG, per germline (reference sequence). This sample was included in a study of technical replicates of blood from four donors. Generated by immunoSEQ multiplex PCR, the TCRdb table keeps only in-frame clones and is missing some. The table has more than 65,000 clones, under 96% seen once. The sequencing input was T cells isolated from PBMCs. The rearrangement uses TRBV30 and TRBJ1-3, with unresolved D. The TCR sequence derives from a human donor in good health. The CDR3 is CAWSVTGEGTGNTIYF. The CDR3 coding sequence is TGTGCCTGGAGTGTAACGGGAGAAGGCACTGGAAACACCATATATTTT.